The clone carrying this TCR beta chain was found many times. Its cognate antigen is unknown. Germline-derived CDR1 and CDR2 are MDHEN and SYDVKM. The CDR3 is 14 residues long. V was cut by 2 bases and J by 1 base, with 8 bases left in between. Calling Graves' hyperthyroidism stable meant ophthalmopathy did not progress within 18 months. Hyperthyroidism, newly diagnosed and lasting under 2 months, affected patients aged 18 to 65. The data belong to a study of T cells in Graves' hyperthyroidism and ophthalmopathy. What was amplified from RNA transcripts were TCR beta CDR3 regions. The TCR CDR3 first-round RT-PCR relied on the HTBI primer set. TCRdb analysed the multiplex PCR reads with MiXCR anew, one entry per CDR3 protein. This table holds under 650,000 distinct CDR3 sequences, 15% to 20% found once. Overall study findings and caveats: Ophthalmopathy and stable hyperthyroidism were separated by a 13 V-J model.

The TCR was taken from a woman under 40 with Graves' hyperthyroidism. The rearrangement uses TRBV28 and TRBJ1-1, with a weak D call TRBD1 (5 bases). The source material was blood. CDR3 nucleotide sequence: TGTGCCAGCAGTTTAACGGGGCCGAACACTGAAGCTTTCTTT. It translates to CASSLTGPNTEAFF.